This TCR beta chain was recovered during a study of cytomegalovirus exposure and HLA in healthy donors. The CDR3 loop spans 16 amino acids. Germline V gene data show CDR1 as SEHNR and CDR2 as FQNEAQ (reference sequence). Trimming at V came to 3 bases and at J to 5 bases, leaving 10 bases not matched to a gene. Study-wide results and caveats: For most subjects, TCR beta sequences were reported to predict HLA-A and HLA-B alleles with accuracy. Cytomegalovirus status was reportedly diagnosed by the classifier with high sensitivity and specificity. In a later analysis, TCR association rates varied by HLA locus: DRB1 most, HLA-C fewest. What a later analysis reportedly showed was that an Asian-associated ancestry cluster had fewer N-insertions than the approximately 720-donor mean.

In the PCR, 60 Vbeta and 13 Jbeta primers were used. The data were produced by immunoSEQ multiplex PCR, yet TCRdb's version contains in-frame clones alone and is incomplete. Here the sample spans roughly 100,000 clones, about 75% being singletons. Comment on this clone: Its antigen is unidentified.

V is TRBV7-9 and J is TRBJ2-3; 8 bases map to TRBD2. The TCR sequence derives from a man aged 40-49 years in good health and CMV-seropositive. Sequenced sample: PBMCs. CDR3 sequence (DNA): TGTGCCAGCAGCTTGATCGGAGCGGGAGTTGGAGATACGCAGTATTTT. Translating it yields CASSLIGAGVGDTQYF.